A selection of T cell receptor beta chains follows, all from one sample in a study of regulatory T cells in long-lasting Graves disease. TCRdb ran MiXCR on the multiplex PCR reads and lists one entry per CDR3 protein. This table holds approximately 290,000 distinct CDR3 sequences, 22% found once. The sample here was peripheral blood mononuclear cells (PBMCs), taken when the disease was refractory, from a patient treated with antithyroid drugs. The receptors were gathered from a female donor with Graves disease. CDR3s include the opening cysteine and the closing phenylalanine or tryptophan. The D gene is left open where the match is weak. Clone size, where shown, is once, few, many, or a class for clones that have expanded.

clone_size j_call d_call v_call cdr3_nt cdr3_aa
many TRBJ2-6 . TRBV20-1 TGCAGTGCCGTGCAGGTCACTGGGGCCAACGTCCTGACTTTC CSAVQVTGANVLTF
few TRBJ2-2 TRBD2 TRBV28 TGTGCCAGCAGTCGGGGACTAGCGGTTTACCTCACCGGGGAGCTGTTTTTT CASSRGLAVYLTGELFF
few TRBJ2-1 TRBD2 TRBV11-2 TGTGCCAGCAGCTCATTCGGGACTAGAGGGTCCAATGAGCAGTTCTTC CASSSFGTRGSNEQFF
. TRBJ2-6 TRBD2 TRBV7-2 TGTGCCAGCAGCTTAGGAGCGGGAGCAGGGGCCAACGTCCTGACTTTC CASSLGAGAGANVLTF
. TRBJ2-2 TRBD2 TRBV20-1 TGCAGTGCCCCGAGCGGGGCAAACACCGGGGAGCTGTTTTTT CSAPSGANTGELFF
many TRBJ2-7 . TRBV11-2 TGTGCCAGCAGCTTTGAGTCCTACGAGCAGTACTTC CASSFESYEQYF
few TRBJ1-2 . TRBV19 TGTGCCAGTAGTATATCGAGACCGCGAGGCCACACCTTC CASSISRPRGHTF
few TRBJ1-2 TRBD1 TRBV9 TGTGCCAGCAGCGCGGGACAGGGGCATCTCGCTAACTATGGCTACACCTTC CASSAGQGHLANYGYTF
. TRBJ2-2 TRBD2 TRBV5-8 TGTGCCAGCAGCGCACCGGGGACTAGCGGCCACACCGGGGAGCTGTTTTTT CASSAPGTSGHTGELFF
. TRBJ1-6 . TRBV6-1 TGTGCCAGCAGGGCACCAGGGGCTTCACCCCTCCACTTT CASRAPGASPLHF
few TRBJ2-7 . TRBV27 TGTGCCAGCAGTTTGTCCGGGGGACTCCGCGAGCAGTACTTC CASSLSGGLREQYF
. TRBJ1-5 . TRBV20-1 TGCAGTGCTAGAGATGGCCTGGGGCAGGGATGGCAGCCCCAGCATTTT CSARDGLGQGWQPQHF
many TRBJ2-3 TRBD2 TRBV12-3/TRBV12-4 TGTGCCAGCAGTTCGGGACTAGGGGCTGATACGCAGTATTTT CASSSGLGADTQYF
. TRBJ2-5 . TRBV29-1 TGCAGCGTTCCTGGGCCTTTCCAAGAGACCCAGTACTTC CSVPGPFQETQYF
many TRBJ2-7 TRBD1 TRBV27 TGTGCCAGCAAATCTATACCGGGACAGAGGTTCTACGAGCAGTACTTC CASKSIPGQRFYEQYF
many TRBJ1-2 . TRBV27 TGTGCCAGCAGAGGGACGGCTAACTATGGCTACACCTTC CASRGTANYGYTF
. TRBJ2-7 . TRBV7-9 TGTGCCAGCAGCAGCACGACAGGACCTGAGCAGTACTTC CASSSTTGPEQYF
. TRBJ2-7 TRBD1 TRBV20-1 TGCAGTGCCAAGGGGACAGGGAACTACGAGCAGTACTTC CSAKGTGNYEQYF
many TRBJ1-1 . TRBV28 TGTGCCAGCAGTTTATCCGGTCAGGGAAACACTGAAGCTTTCTTT CASSLSGQGNTEAFF
few TRBJ1-1 . TRBV6-5 TGTGCCAGCAGCTATTCAATTAACGCTGAAGCTTTCTTT CASSYSINAEAFF
. TRBJ1-1 . TRBV28 TGTGCCAGCAGTCCCTCGGGTGTTAACACTGAAGCTTTCTTT CASSPSGVNTEAFF
. TRBJ1-1 . TRBV5-1 TGCGCCAGCAGCGCACCTGACCTAGTGAACACTGAAGCTTTCTTT CASSAPDLVNTEAFF
many TRBJ2-7 . TRBV12-3/TRBV12-4 TGTGCCAGCAGTTTTCATACTAGCTCCTACGAGCAGTACTTC CASSFHTSSYEQYF
few TRBJ2-7 . TRBV5-1 TGCGCCAGCAGCTTCTCCCTGGACAGCCCCCTGAACGAGCAGTACTTC CASSFSLDSPLNEQYF
. TRBJ2-7 TRBD1 TRBV7-2 TGTGCCAGCAGCTTAGGGGACAGGGCTAGCGAGCAGTACTTC CASSLGDRASEQYF
. TRBJ1-1 . TRBV29-1 TGCAGCGCTGTCCGACAGAACACTGAAGCTTTCTTT CSAVRQNTEAFF
. TRBJ1-6 . TRBV27 TGTGCCAGCAGTCCTGTTGGGGGACCCCTCCACTTT CASSPVGGPLHF
. TRBJ2-7 TRBD2 TRBV29-1 TGCAGCGCCCGGGGGGAGGGAGCCGCCGGGCAGTACTTC CSARGEGAAGQYF
many TRBJ1-2 . TRBV3-1 TGTGCCAGCAGCCTATACGGAGGCTATGGCTACACCTTC CASSLYGGYGYTF
few TRBJ2-7 TRBD1 TRBV25-1 TGTGCCAGCAGTCCGGGACAGGAACCCTACGAGCAGTACTTC CASSPGQEPYEQYF
many TRBJ1-4 . TRBV12-3/TRBV12-4 TGTGCCAGCATGGGAGTAAAACTGTTTTTT CASMGVKLFF
many TRBJ2-2 . TRBV6-5 TGTGCCAGCAGTTACTTGGGACTTACGAACACCGGGGAGCTGTTTTTT CASSYLGLTNTGELFF
. TRBJ1-1 . TRBV9 TGTGCCAGCAGCGTAGTATGGAACACTGAAGCTTTCTTT CASSVVWNTEAFF
. TRBJ2-6 . TRBV20-1 TGCGGTGCTAGCGACGCCTCTGGGGCCAACGTCCTGACTTTC CGASDASGANVLTF
few TRBJ2-5 . TRBV7-9 TGTGCCAGCAGCCCCCCTCTAGTGTCCCAGGGGGAGACCCAGTACTTC CASSPPLVSQGETQYF
. TRBJ2-2 . TRBV2 TGTGCCAGCAGTGATCTCGGGAGAAACACCGGGGAGCTGTTTTTT CASSDLGRNTGELFF
many TRBJ2-5 TRBD1 TRBV18 TGTGCCAGCTCAGGGGACAGGGCAGTGGAGACCCAGTACTTC CASSGDRAVETQYF
few TRBJ2-1 TRBD2 TRBV6-2/TRBV6-3 TGTGCCAGCAGTTCATTTAGCGGGAGGCCTGACAATGAGCAGTTCTTC CASSSFSGRPDNEQFF
few TRBJ2-4 TRBD2 TRBV3-1 TGTGCCAGCAGCCAAGAAGCGGCGGGAGGAGCCAAAAACATTCAGTACTTC CASSQEAAGGAKNIQYF
many TRBJ1-4 . TRBV12-3/TRBV12-4 TGTGCCAGCAGGGACCGAAACTATGAAAAACTGTTTTTT CASRDRNYEKLFF
few TRBJ1-5 . TRBV4-1 TGCGCCAGCAGCCAAGTTGAAGGGGGGACGGTCCGTCAGCCCCAGCATTTT CASSQVEGGTVRQPQHF
. TRBJ2-1 TRBD1 TRBV18 TGTGCCAGCTCACCTTCCGGGACAGAGCTTTACAATGAGCAGTTCTTC CASSPSGTELYNEQFF
few TRBJ1-1 . TRBV7-9 TGTGCCAGCAGCTCGACAGGATACCGGTGGGAAGCTTTCTTT CASSSTGYRWEAFF
. TRBJ2-2 . TRBV29-1 TGCAGCGCTCCCGTTGACACCGGGGAGCTGTTTTTT CSAPVDTGELFF
. TRBJ2-7 . TRBV7-2 TGTGCCAGCAGCTGGGGCGAGACCTACGAGCAGTACTTC CASSWGETYEQYF
few TRBJ2-2 . TRBV7-3 TGTGCCAGCAGCTTAGACGGTCCCGGGGAGCTGTTTTTT CASSLDGPGELFF
. TRBJ2-1 TRBD2 TRBV15 TGTGCCACCAGCAGGTGGACTAGCGGGCCGCTGAGCTCCTACAATGAGCAGTTCTTC CATSRWTSGPLSSYNEQFF
few TRBJ2-2 TRBD1 TRBV7-8 TGTGCCAGCAGCCTGACAGGGGAGAGGAACGGGGAGCTGTTTTTT CASSLTGERNGELFF
few TRBJ2-7 . TRBV27 TGTGCCAGCAGTTCCCTCGACACCTACGAGCAGTACTTC CASSSLDTYEQYF